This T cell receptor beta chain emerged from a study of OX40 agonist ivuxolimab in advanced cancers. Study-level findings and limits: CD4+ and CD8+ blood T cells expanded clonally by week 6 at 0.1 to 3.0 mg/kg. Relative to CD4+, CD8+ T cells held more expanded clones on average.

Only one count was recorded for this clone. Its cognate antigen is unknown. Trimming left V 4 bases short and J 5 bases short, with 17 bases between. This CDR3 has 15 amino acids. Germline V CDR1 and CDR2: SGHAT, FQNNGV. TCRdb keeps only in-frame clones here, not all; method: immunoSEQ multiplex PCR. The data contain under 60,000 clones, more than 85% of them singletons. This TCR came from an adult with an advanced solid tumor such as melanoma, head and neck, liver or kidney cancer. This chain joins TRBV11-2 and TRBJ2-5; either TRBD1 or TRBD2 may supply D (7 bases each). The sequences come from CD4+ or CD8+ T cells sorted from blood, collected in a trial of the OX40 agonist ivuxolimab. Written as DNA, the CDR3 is TGTGCCAGCAGCTACACCAGGGGGGGGCGGGAGACCCAGTACTTC. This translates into CASSYTRGGRETQYF. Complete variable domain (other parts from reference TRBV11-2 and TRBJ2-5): EAGVAQSPRYKIIEKRQSVAFWCNPISGHATLYWYQQILGQGPKLLIQFQNNGVVDDSQLPKDRFSAERLKGVDSTLKIQPAKLEDSAVYLCASSYTRGGRETQYFGPGTRLLVL.